The TCR beta chain described here comes from a study of vaccination effects on CD4 cells after COVID-19. Study as a whole: Post-vaccine sampling took place a median of 72 days after the second dose. Study outcomes and limitations: The study found that only 1 of 255 vaccine-induced clones from healthy vaccinees cross-reacted with common cold coronaviruses.

Turning to this clone: What it binds is not known.

Sequencing was preceded by expansion of antigen-specific CD4+ T cells with viral peptide pools in the ViraFEST assay. Once cultured for 10 days, the cells underwent separation to obtain CD4+ T cells. The participants, recipients of two vaccine doses, got either BNT162b2 or mRNA-1273. Previously uninfected by SARS-CoV-2, the vaccine recipients also showed negative nucleocapsid antibodies. Germline V CDR1 and CDR2: SGDLS, YYNGEE. The V gene lost 0 bases and the J gene lost 9 bases, with 13 bases spanning the gap. The CDR3 sequence is 15 residues long. Only in-frame clones appear in the TCRdb table, and some are missing; sequencing was by immunoSEQ multiplex PCR. In the table there are tens of thousands of clones, around 73% of which are singletons.

The starting material was CD4+ T cells from PBMCs cultured with HCoV-229E spike peptides, obtained after COVID-19 vaccination. This sequence joins TRBV9 and TRBJ1-6; D perhaps matches TRBD1 (6 bases). The source is a human donor who received a COVID-19 vaccine. For the CDR3, the DNA is TGTGCCAGCAGCGTAGATTCGGGGGCCGGTTCACCCCTCCACTTT. It encodes CASSVDSGAGSPLHF.